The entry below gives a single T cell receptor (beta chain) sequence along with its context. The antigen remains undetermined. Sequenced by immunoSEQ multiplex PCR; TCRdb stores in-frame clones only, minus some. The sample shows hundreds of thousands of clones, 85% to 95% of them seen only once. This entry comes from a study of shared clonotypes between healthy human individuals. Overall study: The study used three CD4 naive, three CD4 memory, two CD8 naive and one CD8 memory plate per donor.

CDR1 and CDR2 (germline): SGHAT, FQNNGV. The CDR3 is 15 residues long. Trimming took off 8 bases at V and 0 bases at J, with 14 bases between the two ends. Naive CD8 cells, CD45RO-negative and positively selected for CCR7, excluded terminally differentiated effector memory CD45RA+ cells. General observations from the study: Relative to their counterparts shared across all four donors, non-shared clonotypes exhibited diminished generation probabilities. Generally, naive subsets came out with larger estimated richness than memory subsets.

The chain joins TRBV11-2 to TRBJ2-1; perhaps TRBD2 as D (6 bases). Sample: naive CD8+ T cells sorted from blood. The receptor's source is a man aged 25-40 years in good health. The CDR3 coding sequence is TGTGCCAGCGAGCGGGCCCCGAGCTCCTACAATGAGCAGTTCTTC. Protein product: CASERAPSSYNEQFF.